The 8 T cell receptor beta chains given below trace back to one sample, sequenced in a study of beta chain features in type 1 diabetes. Expressed TCRB transcripts got sequenced, as all isolated RNA was reverse transcribed. Repertoires were generated with immunoSEQ multiplex PCR, while TCRdb's copy carries only in-frame clones and drops some. Found here are over 150,000 clones, approximately 8.1% of them singletons; the top ten hold 0.55% to 0.75%. Sequenced sample: central memory CD4+ T cells from blood. The receptors were gathered from a man aged 18 to 30 in good health.

The sample holds one count of this clone. The chain links TRBV29-1 to TRBJ2-1; D perhaps matches TRBD2 (5 bases). This CDR3 has 12 amino acids. V was cut by 4 bases and J by 5 bases, with 9 bases left in between. Germline assignment: CDR1 SQVTM and CDR2 ANQGSEA. The chain's CDR3 is CSVGSGNNEQFF. The CDR3 DNA is TGCAGCGTTGGGTCCGGGAACAATGAGCAGTTCTTC.

This clone was recorded at least ten times. The chain combines TRBV5-1 with TRBJ2-1; maybe TRBD2 (5 bases). This CDR3 is 15 amino acids long. V lost 4 bases and J 2 bases, leaving 13 bases between the germline ends. Germline CDR1 and CDR2: SGHRS and YFSETQ. CDR3: CASSPGMGTYNEQFF. CDR3 nucleotide sequence: TGCGCCAGCAGCCCCGGGATGGGCACCTACAATGAGCAGTTCTTC.

Ten or more counts support this clone. The chain uses TRBV13 and TRBJ1-2; D is perhaps TRBD1 (5 bases). V lost 6 bases to trimming and J lost 4 bases, with 18 bases between them. CDR3 length: 15 amino acids. The V gene's germline CDR1 is PRHDT and CDR2 FYEKMQ (reference sequence). The CDR3 sequence is CASSNSRDGGYGYTF. The CDR3 DNA reads as TGTGCCAGCAGTAACTCCCGGGACGGGGGCTATGGCTACACCTTC.

The chain joins TRBV10-3 to TRBJ2-7; 9 bases align to TRBD1. Germline V gives CDR1 ENHRY, CDR2 SYGVKD. The CDR3 is 14 residues long. V was clipped by 4 bases and J by 0 bases; unmatched bases: 1. CDR3 bases: TGTGCCATCAGTGCGGGACAGGGCTCCTACGAGCAGTACTTC. This codes for CAISAGQGSYEQYF.

This clone was detected a few times. The chain combines TRBV10-3 with TRBJ2-1; the match to TRBD1 covers 10 bases. The CDR3 is made up of 15 amino acids. The germline V gene encodes CDR1 ENHRY and CDR2 SYGVKD. J lost 7 bases, V lost 9 bases, and 12 bases had no gene match. The CDR3 DNA reads TGTGCCATGGGGATGAGACAGGGGGCTCGAAATGAGCAGTTCTTC. It yields the protein CAMGMRQGARNEQFF.

In this sample, this clone turned up many times. The chain is built from TRBV18 and TRBJ2-1; maybe TRBD2 (5 bases). Germline assignment: CDR1 KGHSH and CDR2 LQKENI. The CDR3 has 16 residues. V was pared by 0 bases and J by 6 bases, with 15 bases between. CDR3 residues: CASSPPGGPGSNEQFF. The CDR3 DNA follows: TGTGCCAGCTCACCACCGGGCGGCCCGGGGTCCAATGAGCAGTTCTTC.

The table lists this clone with a few counts. This chain uses TRBV28 with TRBJ1-1, with a possible D match to TRBD1 (5 bases). Germline V lookup: CDR1 MDHEN, CDR2 SYDVKM. The CDR3 contains 14 residues. Trimming stripped 8 bases from V and 1 base from J, with 14 bases between. The CDR3 loop is CASRGGGTNTEAFF. CDR3 nucleotide sequence: TGTGCCAGCCGTGGCGGGGGAACGAACACTGAAGCTTTCTTT. The full variable domain, in which reference TRBV28 and TRBJ1-1 provide the parts outside the CDR3, is DVKVTQSSRYLVKRTGEKVFLECVQDMDHENMFWYRQDPGLGLRLIYFSYDVKMKEKGDIPEGYSVSREKKERFSLILESASTNQTSMYLCASRGGGTNTEAFFGQGTRLTVV.

The J gene is TRBJ2-3, the V gene TRBV7-2, with D maybe TRBD2 (6 bases). The CDR3 spans 16 residues. CDR1 and CDR2 from the germline V gene are SGHTA and FQGNSA. Trimming cost V 1 base and J 2 bases, with 13 bases left between them. The CDR3: CASSLDLARSTDTQYF. The CDR3, as DNA: TGTGCCAGCAGCTTAGATCTAGCGAGGTCCACAGATACGCAGTATTTT.